This T cell receptor (beta chain) was identified during a study of T-cell memory formation after mild COVID-19. MiXCR, applied by TCRdb to the 5' RACE reads, yields one record per CDR3 protein. The data contain 450,000 to 650,000 distinct CDR3 sequences, about 20% of them singletons. Sequenced material: PBMCs or a T cell subset sorted from them (not recorded which). The source is an adult woman who had mild COVID-19 (a few samples of this study predate the infection). Cell type and time point are not known.

CDR3 DNA sequence: TGCGCCAGCAGCCAAGAGGTGACAGGAGATTCACCCCTCCACTTT. Residues: CASSQEVTGDSPLHF. The chain has TRBV4-1 and TRBJ1-6; TRBD1 is a possible D gene (6 bases). The CDR3 runs 15 residues. The germline CDR1 and CDR2 sequences are MGHRA and YSYEKL. V was pared by 0 bases and J by 8 bases, with 11 bases between.